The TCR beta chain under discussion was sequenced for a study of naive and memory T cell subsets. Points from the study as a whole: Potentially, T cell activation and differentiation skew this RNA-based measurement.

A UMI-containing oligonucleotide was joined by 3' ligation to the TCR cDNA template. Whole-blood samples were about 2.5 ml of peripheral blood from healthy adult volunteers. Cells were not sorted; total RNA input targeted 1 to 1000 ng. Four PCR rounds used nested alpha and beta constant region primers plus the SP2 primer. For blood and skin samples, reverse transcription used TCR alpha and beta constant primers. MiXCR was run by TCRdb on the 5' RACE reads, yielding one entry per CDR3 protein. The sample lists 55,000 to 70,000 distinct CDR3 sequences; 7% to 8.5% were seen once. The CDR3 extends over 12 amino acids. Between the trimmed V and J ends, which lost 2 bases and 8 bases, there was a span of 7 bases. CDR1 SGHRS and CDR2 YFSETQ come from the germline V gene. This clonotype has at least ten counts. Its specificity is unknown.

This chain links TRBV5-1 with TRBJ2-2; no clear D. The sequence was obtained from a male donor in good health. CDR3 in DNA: TGCGCCAGCAGCTTAGACCAGGGGGAGCTGTTTTTT. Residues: CASSLDQGELFF. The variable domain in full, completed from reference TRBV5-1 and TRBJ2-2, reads KAGVTQTPRYLIKTRGQQVTLSCSPISGHRSVSWYQQTPGQGLQFLFEYFSETQRNKGNFPGRFSGRQFSNSRSEMNVSTLELGDSALYLCASSLDQGELFFGEGSRLTVL.